What follows are 22 T cell receptor beta chains derived from one specimen sequenced in a study of blood T cell repertoires in COVID-19. Assay used: immunoSEQ multiplex PCR; TCRdb lists only in-frame clones, some missing. The sample has some 170,000 clones, over 75% seen once; the top ten hold roughly 1.2%. Sequencing used PBMCs or T cells enriched from blood (not recorded which). The receptors here all came from a human donor with acute COVID-19. The donor label of this sample is uncertain.

The chain joins TRBV5-5 to TRBJ2-3; TRBD1 agrees at 12 bases. V lost 2 bases and J lost 1; bases outside the gene matches: 5. CDR1 and CDR2 from the germline V gene are SGHKS and YYEKEE (reference sequence). This CDR3 has 17 residues. The DNA for the CDR3 is TGTGCCAGCAGCTTTTCCGGGACAGGGGGCGGCACAGATACGCAGTATTTT. Protein product: CASSFSGTGGGTDTQYF.

The chain carries TRBV12-5 and TRBJ1-1; D call uncertain. From germline, CDR1 is LGHNT and CDR2 FRNRAP. There are 17 residues in the CDR3. The V end lost 5 bases, the J end lost 1 base, and 20 bases lay between the germline ends. The CDR3: CASGPRTETLKNTEAFF. The CDR3 DNA reads TGTGCTAGTGGTCCTCGAACAGAAACCCTAAAGAACACTGAAGCTTTCTTT. The full variable domain, in which reference TRBV12-5 and TRBJ1-1 provide the parts outside the CDR3, is DARVTQTPRHKVTEMGQEVTMRCQPILGHNTVFWYRQTMMQGLELLAYFRNRAPLDDSGMPKDRFSAEMPDATLATLKIQPSEPRDSAVYFCASGPRTETLKNTEAFFGQGTRLTVV.

J is TRBJ1-2 and V is TRBV12-3 or TRBV12-4; 7 nucleotides align to TRBD1. The CDR3 consists of 13 residues. After removal of 2 bases from V and 5 bases from J, the junction contained 2 bases not matched to a gene. The CDR3 coding sequence is TGTGCCAGCAGTTTAATGACAGGGTATGGCTACACCTTC. It yields the protein CASSLMTGYGYTF.

This chain connects TRBV5-4 to TRBJ1-2; D is undetermined. V lost 0 bases, J lost 4 bases, and 10 bases lay in between. Germline CDR1 and CDR2: SGHNT and YYREEE (reference sequence). The CDR3 covers 14 residues. CDR3: CASSLGTLTYGYTF. CDR3 bases: TGTGCCAGCAGCTTGGGAACTCTTACCTATGGCTACACCTTC.

CDR3 nucleotide sequence: TGTGCCAGCAGCCCTGGACAGAGCACAGATACGCAGTATTTT. This codes for CASSPGQSTDTQYF. V gene TRBV5-6 combines with J gene TRBJ2-3; D is perhaps TRBD1 (6 bases). The CDR3 contains 14 residues. V was shortened by 4 bases and J by 0 bases, with 9 bases between the two germline ends. Germline lookup yields CDR1 SGHDT and CDR2 YYEEEE. Drawing the rest from reference TRBV5-6 and TRBJ2-3, the complete variable domain is DAGVTQSPTHLIKTRGQQVTLRCSPKSGHDTVSWYQQALGQGPQFIFQYYEEEERQRGNFPDRFSGHQFPNYSSELNVNALLLGDSALYLCASSPGQSTDTQYFGPGTRLTVL.

The gene calls are TRBV6-5 and TRBJ2-5; the D gene is possibly TRBD2 (6 bases). This CDR3 spans 14 amino acids. V was shortened by 0 bases and J by 9 bases, with 14 bases between the two germline ends. In germline, CDR1 is MNHEY, CDR2 SVGAGI. The CDR3 loop is CASSYSNTGVAQYF. CDR3 sequence (DNA): TGTGCCAGCAGTTACTCGAACACGGGGGTGGCCCAGTACTTC.

The chain uses TRBV19 and TRBJ1-1; 7 bases map to TRBD1. This CDR3 has 14 residues. The V segment lost 5 bases and the J segment 5 bases; nucleotides outside the gene matches: 8. Germline assignment: CDR1 LNHDA and CDR2 SQIVND (reference sequence). The CDR3 region is CASSWGQGVTEAFF. In nucleotides, the CDR3 is TGTGCCAGTAGTTGGGGGCAGGGGGTAACTGAAGCTTTCTTT.

V and J are TRBV29-1 and TRBJ1-4; D is unclear. CDR1 and CDR2 from the germline V gene are SQVTM and ANQGSEA. CDR3 size: 13 residues. Trimming cost V 6 bases and J 4 bases, with 12 bases left between them. The CDR3 coding sequence is TGCAGCGTCGCCGTATCCAGTAATGAAAAACTGTTTTTT. This gives the protein CSVAVSSNEKLFF.

The chain uses TRBV2 and TRBJ1-6; TRBD1 aligns across 8 bases. Looked up from germline, CDR1 is SNHLY and CDR2 is FYNNEI. V shed 4 bases and J 10 bases; nucleotides not matched to a gene: 6. The CDR3 extends over 14 amino acids. The CDR3 DNA sequence: TGTGCCAGCAGTGGAGGACAGGGTAACTCACCCCTCCACTTT. Translating gives CASSGGQGNSPLHF.

This clone occurred once. The genes are TRBV14 and TRBJ1-1, with D tentatively TRBD1 (5 bases). CDR1 and CDR2 from the germline V gene are SGHDN and FVKESK. V was shortened by 0 bases and J by 6 bases, with 8 bases between the two germline ends. The CDR3 totals 13 residues. The CDR3 loop is CASSQDWGAEAFF. CDR3 nucleotide sequence: TGTGCCAGCAGCCAAGATTGGGGGGCTGAAGCTTTCTTT.

This clone was counted many times. The chain has TRBV5-4 and TRBJ1-1, with 7 bases identical to TRBD1. With V trimmed by 1 base and J by 3 bases, 3 bases remained unmatched. In germline, CDR1 is SGHNT, CDR2 YYREEE (reference sequence). The CDR3 is 14 amino acids. The CDR3 here is CASSLQGVYTEAFF. In DNA form, the CDR3 reads TGTGCCAGCAGCTTGCAGGGGGTCTACACTGAAGCTTTCTTT.

This clone was counted a single time. The chain combines TRBV6-5 with TRBJ2-2; TRBD1 agrees at 10 bases. CDR1 is MNHEY, CDR2 SVGAGI, per germline. This CDR3 spans 15 amino acids. V trimming: 8 bases; J trimming: 6 bases; junction bases outside the gene matches: 9. The CDR3 reads CASSPGTGDAGELFF. CDR3 coding DNA: TGTGCCAGCTCGCCCGGGACAGGGGACGCCGGGGAGCTGTTTTTT.

The chain combines TRBV6-5 with TRBJ2-1; 8 nucleotides agree with TRBD1. The CDR3 is 12 residues long. Per germline, CDR1 MNHEY and CDR2 SVGAGI. With 2 bases clipped from V and 10 bases from J, the junction kept 1 base outside the gene matches. This CDR3 is CASSYDRGEQFF. The CDR3 bases are TGTGCCAGCAGTTACGACAGGGGCGAGCAGTTCTTC.

The genes are TRBV18 and TRBJ2-4, with a weak D call TRBD1 (6 bases). Trimming shortened V by 2 bases and J by 8 bases, and 13 bases separated the two germline ends. The germline CDR1 and CDR2 sequences are KGHSH and LQKENI. This CDR3 has 14 amino acids. CDR3 loop: CASSPTQGPYIQYF. As DNA, the CDR3 is TGTGCCAGCTCACCAACACAGGGACCATACATTCAGTACTTC.

The chain employs TRBV28 and TRBJ2-7; 12 bases are a match to TRBD1. The germline V gene has CDR1 MDHEN and CDR2 SYDVKM. There are 14 residues in the CDR3. The ends lost 4 bases at V and 7 bases at J; junction bases unmatched: 5. The CDR3 region is CASSWGQGAKEQYF. CDR3 in DNA: TGTGCCAGCAGTTGGGGACAGGGGGCGAAAGAGCAGTACTTC.

This chain connects TRBV25-1 to TRBJ2-6; TRBD2 aligns across 8 bases. CDR1 and CDR2 (germline): MGHDK, SYGVNS. This CDR3 comprises 16 residues. Trimming cost V 5 bases and J 2 bases; bases outside gene matches: 5. The CDR3 DNA follows: TGTGCCAGCAGTATTAGCGGGGTTGCTGGGGCCAACGTCCTGACTTTC. It yields the protein CASSISGVAGANVLTF.

The rearrangement joins TRBV2 to TRBJ1-5; D remains unclear. Germline V gene data show CDR1 as SNHLY and CDR2 as FYNNEI. CDR3 length: 13 residues. The V and J ends lost 4 bases and 7 bases respectively, with 11 bases between them. This chain's CDR3 is CASSVLSGQPQHF. CDR3 in DNA: TGTGCCAGCAGTGTCTTATCCGGGCAGCCCCAGCATTTT.

The V call is TRBV6-5, the J call TRBJ2-3; D might be TRBD2 (6 bases). Germline assignment: CDR1 MNHEY and CDR2 SVGAGI. The CDR3 runs to 15 residues. The V end was cut by 5 bases, the J end by 0 bases, with 12 bases between. Here the CDR3 DNA reads TGTGCCAGCAGTCCCCGGGAGAGGAGCACAGATACGCAGTATTTT. It specifies CASSPRERSTDTQYF.

V and J are TRBV2 and TRBJ2-3, with 13 positions matching TRBD2. The length of the CDR3 is 16 residues. Trimming at V came to 6 bases and at J to 4 bases, leaving 7 bases not matched to a gene. The V gene's germline CDR1 is SNHLY and CDR2 FYNNEI. In nucleotides, the CDR3 is TGTGCCAGCAGCCCACTAGCGGGGGGGGTCCCAGATACGCAGTATTTT. It is translated as CASSPLAGGVPDTQYF.

The rearrangement joins TRBV5-1 to TRBJ1-6, with 7 bases identical to TRBD1. Germline V CDR1 and CDR2: SGHRS, YFSETQ. The CDR3 is 16 residues long. V gave up 2 bases and J gave up 10 bases; unmatched junction bases: 12. CDR3 sequence: CASSLLDRVGGSPLHF. The CDR3, as DNA: TGCGCCAGCAGCTTACTAGACAGGGTAGGAGGGTCACCCCTCCACTTT.

This clone was counted between two and nine times. This sequence joins TRBV7-9 and TRBJ1-1; 8 bases match TRBD1. The CDR3 extends over 16 amino acids. Germline loops: CDR1 SEHNR, CDR2 FQNEAQ (reference sequence). V shed 11 bases and J 0 bases; nucleotides not matched to a gene: 14. In nucleotides, the CDR3 is TGTGCCCGACTCAGGGGGCGCAAAGGAATGAACACTGAAGCTTTCTTT. Amino acid sequence: CARLRGRKGMNTEAFF.

Concerning this clone itself: The junction shows a germline mismatch at one end, possibly a read error. The rearrangement links TRBV30 to TRBJ2-1; TRBD2 aligns across 7 bases. CDR3 length equals 12 residues. In germline, CDR1 is GTSNPN, CDR2 SVGIG (reference sequence). CDR3 residues: CAWSALAGREIF. DNA for the CDR3: TGTGCCTGGAGTGCCCTAGCCGGGCGGGAGATCTTC.